The clone carrying this TCR beta chain showed up just a few times. This entry comes from a study of graft-versus-host responses after intestinal transplantation. CDR1 is MNHEY and CDR2 is SVGAGI in the germline V gene. The CDR3 has 16 amino acids. The V segment lost 8 bases and the J segment 0 bases; nucleotides outside the gene matches: 9. Produced via immunoSEQ multiplex PCR; TCRdb's table is partial and in-frame only. The sample shows around 19,000 clones, under 50% of them seen only once. This chain joins TRBV6-5 and TRBJ2-7, with 11 bases lining up with TRBD2. This TCR was recovered from a human patient who received an intestinal transplant. The specimen comprised alloreactive CD4+ T cells from a mixed lymphocyte reaction culture, sampled before intestinal transplant. Subset defined: CFSE-low proliferating T cells sorted from roughly 6-day pre-transplant mixed lymphocyte reaction (GvH or HvG direction). The CDR3 nucleotides are TGTGCCAGCTGTTCCCTTAGCGGGGGGGGCTCCTACGAGCAGTACTTC. Protein: CASCSLSGGGSYEQYF.